This TCR beta chain was sequenced for a study of shared clonotypes between healthy human individuals. Germline values: CDR1 SNHLY, CDR2 FYNNEI. The CDR3 is made up of 11 amino acids. V lost 6 bases to trimming and J lost 3 bases, with 6 bases between them. Whole-study findings and limits: Sequencing of the sorted subsets was shown by rarefaction to be incomplete despite large depth. Clonotype sharing among donors, it was expected, would be affected by sequencing depth.

Only in-frame clones appear in the TCRdb table, and some are missing; sequencing was by immunoSEQ multiplex PCR. The sample yields 550,000 to 800,000 clones, roughly 91% seen once. This clone was seen a single time. Its antigen is undetermined. The V gene is TRBV2, the J gene TRBJ2-7; no definite D call. The sequenced sample was memory CD8+ T cells from PBMCs. The subset is: CD45RO+ cells pooled with CCR7-negative TemRA cells. The receptor comes from a man aged 18 to 30 in good health. Some clones in this sample may be carry-over from other donors' samples. The CDR3 loop reads CASRMGYEQYF. The CDR3 DNA reads as TGTGCCAGCAGAATGGGCTACGAGCAGTACTTC.